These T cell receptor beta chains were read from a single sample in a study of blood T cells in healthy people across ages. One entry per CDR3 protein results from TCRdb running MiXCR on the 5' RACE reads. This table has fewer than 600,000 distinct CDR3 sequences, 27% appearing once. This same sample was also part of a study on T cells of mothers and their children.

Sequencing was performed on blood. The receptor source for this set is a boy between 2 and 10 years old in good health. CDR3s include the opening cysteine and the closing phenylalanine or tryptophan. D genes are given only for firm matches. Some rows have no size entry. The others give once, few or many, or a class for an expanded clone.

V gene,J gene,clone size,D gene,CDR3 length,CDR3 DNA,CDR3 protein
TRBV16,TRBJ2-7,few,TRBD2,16,TGTGCCAGCAGCCACCCAGGGCCCGGGGGGTCCTACGAGCAGTACTTC,CASSHPGPGGSYEQYF
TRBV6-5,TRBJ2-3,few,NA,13,TGTGCCAGCAGTTATAAGGGGTGGGATACGCAGTATTTT,CASSYKGWDTQYF
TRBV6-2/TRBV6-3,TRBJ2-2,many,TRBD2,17,TGTGCCAGCAGTCCGATGACTAGCGGGCCGAACACCGGGGAGCTGTTTTTT,CASSPMTSGPNTGELFF
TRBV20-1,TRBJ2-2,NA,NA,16,TGCAGTGCTAGCCGGACATTTCAGCCTGACACCGGGGAGCTGTTTTTT,CSASRTFQPDTGELFF
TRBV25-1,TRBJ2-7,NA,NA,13,TGTGCCAGCAGTGAATACGACGGCTACGAGCAGTACTTC,CASSEYDGYEQYF
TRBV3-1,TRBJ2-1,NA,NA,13,TGTGCCAGCAGCCCACAGGGAAGCAATGAGCAGTTCTTC,CASSPQGSNEQFF
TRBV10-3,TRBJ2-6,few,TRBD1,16,TGTGCCATCAAGGACAGGGCTCGAGACGGGGCCAACGTCCTGACTTTC,CAIKDRARDGANVLTF
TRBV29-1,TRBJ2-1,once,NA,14,TGCAGCGTTGGAGTAAGCCCAAGGTGGAATGAGCAGTTCTTC,CSVGVSPRWNEQFF
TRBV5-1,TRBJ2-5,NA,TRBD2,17,TGCGCCAGCAGCCCGGAGGGCGGGGGGGCTGTATATGAGACCCAGTACTTC,CASSPEGGGAVYETQYF
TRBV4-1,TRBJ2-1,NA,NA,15,TGCGCCAGCAGCCAAGAGTGGGGTGGCGGCAATGAGCAGTTCTTC,CASSQEWGGGNEQFF
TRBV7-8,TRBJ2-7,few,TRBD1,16,TGTGCCAGCAGCTTAGGGTTTGGACAGGGGGCCTACGAGCAGTACTTC,CASSLGFGQGAYEQYF
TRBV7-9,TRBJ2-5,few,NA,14,TGTGCCAGCAGCTTAGCATTACAGTTGGACCCTCATCCCTTC,CASSLALQLDPHPF
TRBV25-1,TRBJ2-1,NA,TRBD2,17,TGTGCCAGCAGTGATCGCCCTAGGGGACTAGCAATTGATGAGCAGTTCTTC,CASSDRPRGLAIDEQFF
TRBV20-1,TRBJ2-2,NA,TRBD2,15,TGCAGTGCTTCCAGGACTAGCGGGAGGACCGGGGAGCTGTTTTTT,CSASRTSGRTGELFF
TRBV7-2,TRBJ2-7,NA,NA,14,TGTGCCAGCACCGATCACCTGCAGGGCTACGAGCAGTACTTC,CASTDHLQGYEQYF
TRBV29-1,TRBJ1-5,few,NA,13,TGCAGCGTTGCGGGTCGGGGAGATCAGCCCCAGCATTTT,CSVAGRGDQPQHF
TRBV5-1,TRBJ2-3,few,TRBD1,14,TGTGCCAGCAGCCCCGGACAGGGGGCAGATACGCAGTATTTT,CASSPGQGADTQYF
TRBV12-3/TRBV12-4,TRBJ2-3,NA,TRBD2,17,TGTGCCAGCAGTCCCGGATCGAGCGGGGGGTCCACAGATACGCAGTATTTT,CASSPGSSGGSTDTQYF
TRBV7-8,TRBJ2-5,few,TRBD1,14,TGTGCCAGCAGCCGTTCGGCAGGGGGAGAGACCCAGTACTTC,CASSRSAGGETQYF
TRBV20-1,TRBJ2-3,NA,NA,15,TGCAGTGCTAGTTCGCGGCAGACTAGCACAGATACGCAGTATTTT,CSASSRQTSTDTQYF
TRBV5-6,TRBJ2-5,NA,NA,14,TGTGCCAGCAGCTTGGACGAGGGCGTAGAGACCCAGTACTTC,CASSLDEGVETQYF
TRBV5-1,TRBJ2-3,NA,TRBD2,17,TGCGCCAGCAGCTTGAACTCAGCGGGAGTCCTGGCAGATACGCAGTATTTT,CASSLNSAGVLADTQYF
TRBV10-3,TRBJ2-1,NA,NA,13,TGTGCCATCAGTGAAGGACAATACAATGAGCAGTTCTTC,CAISEGQYNEQFF
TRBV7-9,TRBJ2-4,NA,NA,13,TGTGCCAGCAGCTTTTCAGGTGAAAACATTCAGTACTTC,CASSFSGENIQYF
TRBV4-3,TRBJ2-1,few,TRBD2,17,TGCGCCAGCAGCCAAGAACTTCTAGCGGGAGGGCCTGGTGAGCAGTTCTTC,CASSQELLAGGPGEQFF
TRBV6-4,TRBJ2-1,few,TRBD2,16,TGTGCCAGCAGTGACTCGGGACTAGCGGGGGTTAATGAGCAGTTCTTC,CASSDSGLAGVNEQFF
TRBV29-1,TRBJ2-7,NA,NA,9,TGCAGCCCCCGGAACGAGCAGTACTTC,CSPRNEQYF
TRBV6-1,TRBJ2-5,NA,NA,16,TGTGCCAGCAGGCCCCGGGGCGGGCTGCTTCAAGAGACCCAGTACTTC,CASRPRGGLLQETQYF
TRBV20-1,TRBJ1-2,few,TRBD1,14,TGCAGTGCTAGAAGCTTCAGGGGGCTGGAGGGCTACACCTTC,CSARSFRGLEGYTF
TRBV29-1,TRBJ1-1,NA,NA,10,TGCAGCGTTGTCCAGTTGGAAGCTTTCTTT,CSVVQLEAFF
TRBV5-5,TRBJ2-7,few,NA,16,TGTGCCAGCAGCTTGACTCTGGCAGGCACTTCCTACGAGCAGTACTTC,CASSLTLAGTSYEQYF
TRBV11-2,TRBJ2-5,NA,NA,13,TGTGCCAGCAGCTTAGCGGGAGAAGAGGCCCAGTACTTC,CASSLAGEEAQYF
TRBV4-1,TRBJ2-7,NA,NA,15,TGCGCCAGCAGCCAAGCCGTCGTCGGAGCCTACGAGCAGTACTTC,CASSQAVVGAYEQYF
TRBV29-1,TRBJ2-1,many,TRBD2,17,TGCAGCGTTCAAGGGGGACTAGCGGGAGGGCCATACAATGAGCAGTTCTTC,CSVQGGLAGGPYNEQFF
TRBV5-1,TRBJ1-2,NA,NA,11,TGCGCCAGCAGTTCCGGATTGGGCTACACCTTC,CASSSGLGYTF
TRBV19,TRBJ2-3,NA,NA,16,TGTGCCAGTAGTATCCCCGGACTGGCGGGCGCAGATACGCAGTATTTT,CASSIPGLAGADTQYF
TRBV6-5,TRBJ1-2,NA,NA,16,TGTGCCAGCAGTTACTCGAAGTACAGATCAAACTATGGCTACACCTTC,CASSYSKYRSNYGYTF
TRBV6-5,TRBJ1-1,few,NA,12,TGTGCCAGCAGACGAGGGTGGACTGAAGCTTTCTTT,CASRRGWTEAFF
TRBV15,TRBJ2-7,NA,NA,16,TGTGCCACCAGCAGGGATACCGCCCGACAGTCCTACGAGCAGTACTTC,CATSRDTARQSYEQYF
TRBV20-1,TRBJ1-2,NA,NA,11,TGCAGTGCTCGAGGACGGGATGGCTACACCTTC,CSARGRDGYTF
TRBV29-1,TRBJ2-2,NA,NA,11,TGCAGCGTATGGAAGACCGGGGAGCTGTTTTTT,CSVWKTGELFF
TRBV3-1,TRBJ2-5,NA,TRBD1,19,TGTGCCAGCAGCCTAATACCGGGACAGGGGGCAGGTTTTTTAGAGACCCAGTACTTC,CASSLIPGQGAGFLETQYF
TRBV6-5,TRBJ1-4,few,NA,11,TGTGCCAGCAGTTCCGGGGGAAAACTGTTTTTT,CASSSGGKLFF
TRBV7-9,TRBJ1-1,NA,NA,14,TGTGCCAGCAGCCGCACCAGGGGGAACACTGAAGCTTTCTTT,CASSRTRGNTEAFF